These T cell receptor beta chains were read from a single sample in a study of CD8 T cells in Susac syndrome. MiXCR was run by TCRdb on the immunoSEQ multiplex PCR reads, yielding one entry per CDR3 protein. The profile shows about 120,000 distinct CDR3 sequences, about 93% of them singletons. Sequencing input: CD4+ T cells from PBMCs. The receptors come from a human donor in good health. CDR3s include the opening cysteine and the closing phenylalanine or tryptophan. The order of the fields is J gene, V gene, clone size, D gene, CDR3 protein, CDR3 DNA. A D gene is named only where the DNA matches it firmly. For some rows the clone size is stated as once, few or many, or as a class when expanded; others skip it.

TRBJ1-1 | TRBV7-3 | . | . | CASSKGGGTEAFF | TGTGCCAGCAGCAAAGGCGGCGGGACTGAAGCTTTCTTT
TRBJ2-7 | TRBV3-1 | . | TRBD2 | CASSQTSGSYEQYF | TGTGCCAGCAGCCAAACTAGCGGGTCCTACGAGCAGTACTTC
TRBJ2-3 | TRBV3-1 | . | TRBD2 | CASSHSGRGSTDTQYF | TGTGCCAGCAGCCATAGCGGGAGGGGCAGCACAGATACGCAGTATTTT
TRBJ2-2 | TRBV6-6 | . | . | CASSYSDSTGELFF | TGTGCCAGCAGTTACAGCGACAGCACCGGGGAGCTGTTTTTT
TRBJ2-3 | TRBV27 | once | . | CASSLFGDTQYF | TGTGCCAGCAGTTTATTTGGAGATACGCAGTATTTT
TRBJ2-1 | TRBV7-2 | . | . | CASSWDYNEQFF | TGTGCCAGCAGCTGGGACTACAATGAGCAGTTCTTC
TRBJ1-1 | TRBV20-1 | once | . | CSAPRGTNTEAFF | TGCAGTGCCCCGCGCGGGACGAACACTGAAGCTTTCTTT
TRBJ1-5 | TRBV25-1 | . | . | CASSEAGGGRGQHF | TGTGCCAGCAGTGAGGCGGGCGGTGGCCGTGGCCAGCATTTT
TRBJ2-7 | TRBV12-3/TRBV12-4 | . | . | CASSTLQGSEQYF | TGTGCCAGCAGTACACTCCAGGGTTCCGAGCAGTACTTC
TRBJ2-6 | TRBV29-1 | . | . | CSGMPSGANVLTF | TGCAGCGGAATGCCCTCTGGGGCCAACGTCCTGACTTTC
TRBJ2-7 | TRBV7-9 | . | TRBD1 | CASSLKTGTGSYEQYF | TGTGCCAGCAGCCTGAAGACCGGGACAGGGTCGTACGAGCAGTACTTC
TRBJ1-1 | TRBV20-1 | . | . | CSARPDRNTEAFF | TGCAGTGCTAGGCCGGACAGAAACACTGAAGCTTTCTTT
TRBJ2-7 | TRBV2 | . | . | CASSNSLNYEQYF | TGTGCCAGCAGTAACAGCCTAAACTACGAGCAGTACTTC
TRBJ2-2 | TRBV20-1 | . | . | CSVGANTGELFF | TGCAGTGTAGGCGCGAACACCGGGGAGCTGTTTTTT
TRBJ2-3 | TRBV20-1 | . | TRBD2 | CSANFGRTSTDTQYF | TGCAGTGCTAACTTCGGGAGGACTAGCACAGATACGCAGTATTTT
TRBJ2-3 | TRBV20-1 | . | TRBD2 | CSAGTSADTQYF | TGCAGTGCCGGGACTAGCGCAGATACGCAGTATTTT
TRBJ2-2 | TRBV6-5 | . | TRBD1 | CASSSGTGATGELFF | TGTGCCAGCAGCTCCGGGACAGGGGCGACCGGGGAGCTGTTTTTT
TRBJ2-7 | TRBV6-1 | . | . | CASQEGLGGNGEQYF | TGTGCCAGCCAAGAGGGTCTAGGAGGGAATGGGGAGCAGTACTTC
TRBJ2-1 | TRBV4-2 | once | TRBD2 | CASSQMLAGGFLGDEQFF | TGTGCCAGCAGCCAGATGCTAGCGGGAGGATTTCTTGGAGATGAGCAGTTCTTC
TRBJ2-3 | TRBV7-9 | . | TRBD2 | CASSRLAGLTDTQYF | TGTGCCAGCAGCCGACTAGCGGGTCTCACAGATACGCAGTATTTT
TRBJ1-1 | TRBV5-6 | . | TRBD1 | CASSLGSRGKAFF | TGTGCCAGCAGCTTGGGAAGCAGGGGGAAAGCTTTCTTT
TRBJ2-7 | TRBV7-8 | . | . | CASSPGVGSGALREQYF | TGTGCCAGCAGCCCGGGGGTGGGTAGCGGAGCCCTTCGCGAGCAGTACTTC
TRBJ1-6 | TRBV3-1 | . | . | CASSQERERPLHF | TGTGCCAGCAGCCAAGAAAGGGAAAGACCCCTCCACTTT
TRBJ1-6 | TRBV7-9 | . | TRBD1 | CASSLMTGGNSPLHF | TGTGCCAGCAGCTTGATGACAGGGGGTAATTCACCCCTCCACTTT
TRBJ2-3 | TRBV6-4 | . | TRBD2 | CASSDQAGGATDTQYF | TGTGCCAGCAGTGACCAAGCGGGAGGGGCCACAGATACGCAGTATTTT
TRBJ2-7 | TRBV4-3 | once | . | CASSQDLVYEQYF | TGCGCCAGCAGCCAGGATTTGGTCTACGAGCAGTACTTC
TRBJ2-1 | TRBV12-3/TRBV12-4 | . | TRBD2 | CASSLVTSGNDEQFF | TGTGCCAGCAGTTTAGTAACTAGCGGGAATGATGAGCAGTTCTTC
TRBJ2-5 | TRBV7-2 | . | . | CASSSSSQWETQYF | TGTGCCAGCAGCAGCAGCAGTCAATGGGAGACCCAGTACTTC
TRBJ2-5 | TRBV19 | . | TRBD2 | CASSIGLTIVGGPRETQYF | TGTGCCAGTAGTATCGGATTGACGATTGTGGGAGGGCCTCGGGAGACCCAGTACTTC
TRBJ2-2 | TRBV6-2/TRBV6-3 | . | TRBD2 | CASSYGTSVPINTGELFF | TGTGCCAGCAGTTACGGGACTAGCGTCCCTATAAACACCGGGGAGCTGTTTTTT
TRBJ2-7 | TRBV7-6 | . | . | CASSPIGAYEQYF | TGTGCCAGCAGCCCTATAGGGGCCTACGAGCAGTACTTC
TRBJ2-7 | TRBV10-3 | . | TRBD1 | CAIKGTGGYEQYF | TGTGCCATCAAGGGGACAGGGGGGTACGAGCAGTACTTC
TRBJ2-7 | TRBV10-3 | . | TRBD2 | CAISVRAGYEQYF | TGTGCCATCAGTGTCCGAGCGGGGTACGAGCAGTACTTC
TRBJ2-2 | TRBV12-3/TRBV12-4 | . | . | CASSSSGSANTGELFF | TGTGCCAGCAGTTCCTCAGGGAGTGCGAACACCGGGGAGCTGTTTTTT
TRBJ2-3 | TRBV24-1 | . | . | CATSDHRQGTDTQYF | TGTGCCACCAGTGATCATCGACAGGGCACAGATACGCAGTATTTT
TRBJ1-6 | TRBV7-2 | . | TRBD1 | CASSLADRVSPLHF | TGTGCCAGCAGCTTAGCGGACAGGGTCTCACCCCTCCACTTT
TRBJ1-5 | TRBV3-1 | . | . | CASSRPEGKPQHF | TGTGCCAGCAGCCGCCCGGAGGGAAAGCCCCAGCATTTT
TRBJ2-7 | TRBV12-3/TRBV12-4 | . | . | CASSLRQGSYEQYF | TGTGCCAGCAGTTTAAGGCAGGGCTCCTACGAGCAGTACTTC
TRBJ2-7 | TRBV24-1 | . | TRBD2 | CATSVAGAGQGEQYF | TGTGCCACCAGTGTAGCGGGAGCGGGGCAGGGCGAGCAGTACTTC
TRBJ2-5 | TRBV30 | . | . | CAWSVGGKETQYF | TGTGCCTGGAGTGTAGGCGGGAAAGAGACCCAGTACTTC
TRBJ2-5 | TRBV29-1 | . | . | CSVTDGTQYF | TGCAGCGTTACCGACGGGACCCAGTACTTC
TRBJ2-3 | TRBV24-1 | once | . | CATSGLGADTQYF | TGTGCCACCAGTGGTCTGGGGGCAGATACGCAGTATTTT
TRBJ2-3 | TRBV20-1 | . | TRBD2 | CSARDRRAGGSTDTQYF | TGCAGTGCTAGAGATAGAAGGGCGGGAGGAAGTACAGATACGCAGTATTTT